This record looks at one T cell receptor (beta chain) sequence and its context. What it binds is unknown. This sample is drawn from a study of cytomegalovirus exposure and HLA in healthy donors. General study points: Using the classifier, cytomegalovirus status was reportedly diagnosed with high specificity and sensitivity.

Repertoires were generated with immunoSEQ multiplex PCR, while TCRdb's copy carries only in-frame clones and drops some. The sample includes about 56,000 clones, approximately 92% of them seen just once. The sequencing input was PBMCs. This TCR derives from a young man in good health and CMV-seronegative.

The CDR3 bases are TGTGCCAGCAGTCCTCGGGACACACCCTACGAGCAGTACTTC. Amino acids: CASSPRDTPYEQYF. This rearrangement joins TRBV6-1 to TRBJ2-7, with D tentatively TRBD1 (6 bases). The length of the CDR3 is 14 residues. The ends were cut back, 5 bases at V and 2 bases at J, with 13 bases in the middle. Germline loops: CDR1 MNHNS, CDR2 SASEGT.